This T cell receptor beta chain emerged from a study of shared clonotypes between healthy human individuals. Method: immunoSEQ multiplex PCR; TCRdb's copy keeps in-frame clones and lacks some. The sample lists 2 million to 2.5 million clones; 85% to 95% were seen once. CDR1 and CDR2 (germline): LNHNV, YYDKDF (reference sequence). The V and J ends lost 3 bases and 8 bases respectively, with 14 bases between them. The CDR3 covers 15 residues. This receptor was obtained from a man aged 18 to 35 in good health. Some clones in this sample may be carry-over from other donors' samples. Sequenced material: naive CD4+ T cells from PBMCs. Subset of the sample: CD45RA+ positively selected. The chain couples TRBV15 to TRBJ1-6; D ambiguous. The chain's CDR3 is CATSSPGYSHSPLHF. CDR3 nucleotides: TGTGCCACCAGCAGTCCGGGGTATTCCCATTCACCCCTCCACTTT. Complete variable domain (other parts from reference TRBV15 and TRBJ1-6): DAMVIQNPRYQVTQFGKPVTLSCSQTLNHNVMYWYQQKSSQAPKLLFHYYDKDFNNEADTPDNFQSRRPNTSFCFLDIRSPGLGDTAMYLCATSSPGYSHSPLHFGNGTRLTVT.